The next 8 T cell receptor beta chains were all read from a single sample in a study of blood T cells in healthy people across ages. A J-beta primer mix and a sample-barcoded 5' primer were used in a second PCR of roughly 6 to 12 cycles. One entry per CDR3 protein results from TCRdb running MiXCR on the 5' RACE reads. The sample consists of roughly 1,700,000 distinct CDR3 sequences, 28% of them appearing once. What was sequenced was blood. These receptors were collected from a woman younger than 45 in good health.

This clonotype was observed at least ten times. CDR3 DNA sequence: TGCAGTGCTGGCCTACAGGGTAGAAGTAGCGAGCAGTACTTC. The encoded protein is CSAGLQGRSSEQYF. This chain links TRBV20-1 with TRBJ2-7, with TRBD1 as a possible D gene (6 bases). Germline CDR1 and CDR2: DFQATT and SNEGSKA (reference sequence). The CDR3 length is 14 residues. Trimming removed 5 bases at V and 6 bases at J, with 20 bases between.

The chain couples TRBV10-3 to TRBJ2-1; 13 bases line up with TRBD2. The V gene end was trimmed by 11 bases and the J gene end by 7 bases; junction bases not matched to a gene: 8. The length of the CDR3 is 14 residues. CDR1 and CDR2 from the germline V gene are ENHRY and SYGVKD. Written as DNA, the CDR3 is TGTGCCTCTCGGACTAGCGGGAGAAGGAATGAGCAGTTCTTC. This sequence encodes CASRTSGRRNEQFF.

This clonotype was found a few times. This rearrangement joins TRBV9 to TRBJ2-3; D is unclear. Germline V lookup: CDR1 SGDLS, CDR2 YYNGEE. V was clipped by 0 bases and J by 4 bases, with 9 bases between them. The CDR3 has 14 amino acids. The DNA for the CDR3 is TGTGCCAGCAGCGTAGACTCCGCCGCAGATACGCAGTATTTT. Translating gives CASSVDSAADTQYF.

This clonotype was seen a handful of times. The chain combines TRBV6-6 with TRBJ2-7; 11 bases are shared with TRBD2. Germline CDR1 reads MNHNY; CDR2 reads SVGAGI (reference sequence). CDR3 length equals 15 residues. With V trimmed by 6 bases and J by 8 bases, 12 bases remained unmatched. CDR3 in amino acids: CASSLSGRGVRQQYF. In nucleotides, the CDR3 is TGTGCCAGCAGCCTTAGCGGGAGGGGGGTACGACAGCAGTACTTC.

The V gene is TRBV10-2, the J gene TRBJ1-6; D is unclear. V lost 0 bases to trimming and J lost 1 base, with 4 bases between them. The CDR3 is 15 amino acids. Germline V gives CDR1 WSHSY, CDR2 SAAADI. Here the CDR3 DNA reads TGCGCCAGCAGTGAGTCCGGGTCCTATAATTCACCCCTCCACTTT. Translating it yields CASSESGSYNSPLHF.

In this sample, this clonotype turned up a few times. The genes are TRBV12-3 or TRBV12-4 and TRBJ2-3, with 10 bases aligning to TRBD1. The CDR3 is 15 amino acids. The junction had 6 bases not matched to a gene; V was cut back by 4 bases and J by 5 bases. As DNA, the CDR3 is TGTGCCAGCAGTTCTCCGGGACAGGGGAAAGATACGCAGTATTTT. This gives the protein CASSSPGQGKDTQYF.

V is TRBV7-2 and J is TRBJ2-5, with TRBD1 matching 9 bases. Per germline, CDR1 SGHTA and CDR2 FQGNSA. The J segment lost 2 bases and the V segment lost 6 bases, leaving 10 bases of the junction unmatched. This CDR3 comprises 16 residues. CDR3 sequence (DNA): TGTGCCAGCAGTTTCCTAGGGACAGGGCCTCAAGAGACCCAGTACTTC. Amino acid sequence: CASSFLGTGPQETQYF.

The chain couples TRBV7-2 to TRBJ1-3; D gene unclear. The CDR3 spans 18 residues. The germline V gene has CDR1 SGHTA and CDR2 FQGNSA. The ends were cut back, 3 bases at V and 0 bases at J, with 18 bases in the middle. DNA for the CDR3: TGTGCCAGCAGCTTGGACTTGAATCTTTCGCCCTCTGGAAACACCATATATTTT. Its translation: CASSLDLNLSPSGNTIYF. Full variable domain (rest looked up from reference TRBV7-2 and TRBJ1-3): GAGVSQSPSNKVTEKGKDVELRCDPISGHTALYWYRQSLGQGLEFLIYFQGNSAPDKSGLPSDRFSAERTGGSVSTLTIQRTQQEDSAVYLCASSLDLNLSPSGNTIYFGEGSWLTVV.